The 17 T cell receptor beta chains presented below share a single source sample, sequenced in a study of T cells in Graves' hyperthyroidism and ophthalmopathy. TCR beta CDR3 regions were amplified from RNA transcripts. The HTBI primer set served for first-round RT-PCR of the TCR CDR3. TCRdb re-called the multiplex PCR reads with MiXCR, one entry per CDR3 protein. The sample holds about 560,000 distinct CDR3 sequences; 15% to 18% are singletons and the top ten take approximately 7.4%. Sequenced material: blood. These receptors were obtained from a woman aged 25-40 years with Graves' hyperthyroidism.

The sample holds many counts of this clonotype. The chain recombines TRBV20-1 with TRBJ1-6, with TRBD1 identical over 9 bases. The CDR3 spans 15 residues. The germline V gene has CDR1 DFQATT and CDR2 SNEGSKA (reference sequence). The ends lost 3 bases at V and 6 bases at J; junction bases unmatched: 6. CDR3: CSASPTGGPNSPLHF. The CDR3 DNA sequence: TGCAGTGCTAGCCCAACAGGGGGCCCTAATTCACCCCTCCACTTT.

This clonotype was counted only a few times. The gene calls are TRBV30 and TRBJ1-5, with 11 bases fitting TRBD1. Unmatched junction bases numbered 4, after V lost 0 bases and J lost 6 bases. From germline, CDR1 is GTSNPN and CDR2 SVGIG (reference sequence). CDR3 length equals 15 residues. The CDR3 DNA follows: TGTGCCTGGAGTGTGGGACAGGGGGACGGTCAGCCCCAGCATTTT. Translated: CAWSVGQGDGQPQHF.

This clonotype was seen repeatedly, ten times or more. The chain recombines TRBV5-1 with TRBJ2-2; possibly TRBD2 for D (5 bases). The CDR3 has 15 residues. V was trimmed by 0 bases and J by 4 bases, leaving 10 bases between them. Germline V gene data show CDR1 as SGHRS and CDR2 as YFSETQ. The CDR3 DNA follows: TGCGCCAGCAGCTTGGGAGGAGCGGTCACCGGGGAGCTGTTTTTT. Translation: CASSLGGAVTGELFF. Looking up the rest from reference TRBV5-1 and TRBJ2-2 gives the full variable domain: KAGVTQTPRYLIKTRGQQVTLSCSPISGHRSVSWYQQTPGQGLQFLFEYFSETQRNKGNFPGRFSGRQFSNSRSEMNVSTLELGDSALYLCASSLGGAVTGELFFGEGSRLTVL.

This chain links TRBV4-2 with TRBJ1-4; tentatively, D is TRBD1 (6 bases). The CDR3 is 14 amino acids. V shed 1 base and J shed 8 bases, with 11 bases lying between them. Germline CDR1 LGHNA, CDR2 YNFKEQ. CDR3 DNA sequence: TGTGCCAGCAGCCAAGTCGACAGGAGGGAAAAACTGTTTTTT. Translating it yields CASSQVDRREKLFF.

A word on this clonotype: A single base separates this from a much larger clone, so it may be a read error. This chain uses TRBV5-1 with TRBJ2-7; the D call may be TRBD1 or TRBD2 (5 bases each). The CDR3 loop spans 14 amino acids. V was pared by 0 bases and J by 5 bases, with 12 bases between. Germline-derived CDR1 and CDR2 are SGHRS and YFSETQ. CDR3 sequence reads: CASSLVPGSNEQYF. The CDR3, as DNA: TGCGCCAGCAGCTTGGTGCCAGGGAGTAACGAGCAGTACTTC.

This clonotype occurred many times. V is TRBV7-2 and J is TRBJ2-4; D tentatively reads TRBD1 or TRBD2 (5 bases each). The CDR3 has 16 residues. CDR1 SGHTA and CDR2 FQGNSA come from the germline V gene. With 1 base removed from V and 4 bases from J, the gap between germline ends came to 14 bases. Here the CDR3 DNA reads TGTGCCAGCAGCTTAGACCGGGGACGGGTGAAAAACATTCAGTACTTC. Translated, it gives CASSLDRGRVKNIQYF.

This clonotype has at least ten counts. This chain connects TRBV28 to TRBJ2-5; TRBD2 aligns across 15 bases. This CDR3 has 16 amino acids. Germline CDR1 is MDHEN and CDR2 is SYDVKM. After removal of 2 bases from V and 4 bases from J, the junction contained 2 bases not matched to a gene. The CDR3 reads CASSLRGLAGGETQYF. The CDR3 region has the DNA TGTGCCAGCAGTTTAAGGGGACTAGCGGGAGGAGAGACCCAGTACTTC.

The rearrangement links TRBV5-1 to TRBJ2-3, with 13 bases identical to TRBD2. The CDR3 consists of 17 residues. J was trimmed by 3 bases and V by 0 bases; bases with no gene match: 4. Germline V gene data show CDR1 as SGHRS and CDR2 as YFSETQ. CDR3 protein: CASSLGTSGSRTDTQYF. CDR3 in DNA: TGCGCCAGCAGCTTGGGGACTAGCGGGAGTCGGACAGATACGCAGTATTTT.

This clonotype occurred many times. CDR3 nucleotide sequence: TGTGCCAGCAGCTTACGCAGGGGCACCTACGAGCAGTACTTC. This codes for CASSLRRGTYEQYF. V and J are TRBV7-2 and TRBJ2-7; D may be TRBD1 (6 bases). The CDR3 is made up of 14 amino acids. V was clipped by 2 bases and J by 2 bases, with 10 bases between them. In germline, CDR1 is SGHTA, CDR2 FQGNSA.

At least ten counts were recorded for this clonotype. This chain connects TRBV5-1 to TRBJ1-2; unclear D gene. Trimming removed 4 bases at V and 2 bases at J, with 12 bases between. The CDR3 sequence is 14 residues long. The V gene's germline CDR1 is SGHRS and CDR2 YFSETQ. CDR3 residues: CASSPTERNYGYTF. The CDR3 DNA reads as TGCGCCAGCAGCCCAACTGAGCGAAACTATGGCTACACCTTC.

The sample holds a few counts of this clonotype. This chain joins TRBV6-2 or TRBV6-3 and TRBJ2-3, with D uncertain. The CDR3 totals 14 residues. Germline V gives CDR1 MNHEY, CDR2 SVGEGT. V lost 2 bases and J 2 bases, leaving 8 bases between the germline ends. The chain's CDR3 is CASSYPSFTDTQYF. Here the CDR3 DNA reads TGTGCCAGCAGTTACCCCAGCTTCACAGATACGCAGTATTTT.

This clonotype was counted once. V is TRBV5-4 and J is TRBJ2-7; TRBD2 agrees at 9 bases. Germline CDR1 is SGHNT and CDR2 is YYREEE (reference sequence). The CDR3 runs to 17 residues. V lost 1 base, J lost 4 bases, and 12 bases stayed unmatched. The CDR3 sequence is CASSLSGAGGPTYEQYF. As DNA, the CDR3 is TGTGCCAGCAGCTTGTCGGGGGCGGGAGGGCCAACGTACGAGCAGTACTTC.

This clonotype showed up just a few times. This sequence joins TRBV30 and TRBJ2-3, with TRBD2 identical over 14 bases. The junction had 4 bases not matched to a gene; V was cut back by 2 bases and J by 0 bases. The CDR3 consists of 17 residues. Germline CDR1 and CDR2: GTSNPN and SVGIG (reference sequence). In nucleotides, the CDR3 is TGTGCCTGGAGTAGGGGACTAGCGGGGGCGAGCACAGATACGCAGTATTTT. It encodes CAWSRGLAGASTDTQYF. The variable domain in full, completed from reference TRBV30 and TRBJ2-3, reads SQTIHQWPATLVQPVGSPLSLECTVEGTSNPNLYWYRQAAGRGLQLLFYSVGIGQISSEVPQNLSASRPQDRQFILSSKKLLLSDSGFYLCAWSRGLAGASTDTQYFGPGTRLTVL.

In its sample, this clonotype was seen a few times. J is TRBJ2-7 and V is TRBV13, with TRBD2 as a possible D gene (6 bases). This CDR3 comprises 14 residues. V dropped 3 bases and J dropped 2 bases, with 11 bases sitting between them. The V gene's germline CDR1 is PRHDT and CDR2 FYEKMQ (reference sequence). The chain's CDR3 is CASSFSGIPYEQYF. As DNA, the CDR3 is TGTGCCAGCAGCTTTAGCGGAATCCCCTACGAGCAGTACTTC.

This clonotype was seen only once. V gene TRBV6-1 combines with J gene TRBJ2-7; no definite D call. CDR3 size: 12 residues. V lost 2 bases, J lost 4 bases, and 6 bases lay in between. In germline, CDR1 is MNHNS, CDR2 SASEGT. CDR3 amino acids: CASSELFYEQYF. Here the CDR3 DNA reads TGTGCCAGCAGTGAACTGTTTTACGAGCAGTACTTC.

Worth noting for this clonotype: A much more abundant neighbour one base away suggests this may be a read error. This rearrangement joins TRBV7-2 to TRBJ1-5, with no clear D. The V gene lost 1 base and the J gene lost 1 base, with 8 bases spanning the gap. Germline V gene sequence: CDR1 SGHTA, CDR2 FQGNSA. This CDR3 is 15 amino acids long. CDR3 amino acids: CASSLESESNQPQHF. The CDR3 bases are TGTGCCAGCAGCTTAGAGTCCGAGAGCAATCAGCCCCAGCATTTT.

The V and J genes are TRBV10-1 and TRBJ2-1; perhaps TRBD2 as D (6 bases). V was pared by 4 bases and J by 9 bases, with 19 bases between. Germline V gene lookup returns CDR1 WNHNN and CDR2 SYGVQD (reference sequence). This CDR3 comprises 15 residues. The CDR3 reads CASSASLVMGGEQFF. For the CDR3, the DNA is TGCGCCAGCAGTGCCTCACTAGTGATGGGGGGTGAGCAGTTCTTC.